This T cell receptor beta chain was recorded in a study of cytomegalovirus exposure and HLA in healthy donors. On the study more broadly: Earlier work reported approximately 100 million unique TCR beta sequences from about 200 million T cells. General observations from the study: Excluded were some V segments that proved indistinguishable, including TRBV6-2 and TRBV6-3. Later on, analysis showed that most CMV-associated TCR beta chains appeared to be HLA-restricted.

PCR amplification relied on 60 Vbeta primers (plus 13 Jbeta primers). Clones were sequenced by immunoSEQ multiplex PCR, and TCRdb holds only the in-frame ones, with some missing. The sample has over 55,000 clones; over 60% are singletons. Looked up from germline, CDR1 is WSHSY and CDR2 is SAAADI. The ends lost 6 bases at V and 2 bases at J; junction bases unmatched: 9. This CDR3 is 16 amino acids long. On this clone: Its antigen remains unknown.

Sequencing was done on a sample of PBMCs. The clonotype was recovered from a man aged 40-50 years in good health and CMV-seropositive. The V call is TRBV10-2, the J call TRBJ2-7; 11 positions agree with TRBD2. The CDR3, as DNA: TGCGCCAGCAGGGGATCTCTAGCGGGAGGACCCTACGAGCAGTACTTC. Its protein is CASRGSLAGGPYEQYF.